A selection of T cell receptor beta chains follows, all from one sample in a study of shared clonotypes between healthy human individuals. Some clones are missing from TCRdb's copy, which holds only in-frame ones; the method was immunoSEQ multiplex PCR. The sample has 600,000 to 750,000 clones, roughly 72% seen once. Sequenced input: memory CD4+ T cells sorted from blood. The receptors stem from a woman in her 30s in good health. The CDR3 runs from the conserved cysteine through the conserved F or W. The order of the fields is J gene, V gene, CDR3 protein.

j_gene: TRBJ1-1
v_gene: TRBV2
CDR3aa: CASSELGTGEWLTFF

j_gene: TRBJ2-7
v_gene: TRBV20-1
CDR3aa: CSADQNSEQYF

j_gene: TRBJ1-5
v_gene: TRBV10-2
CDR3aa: CASSRWGSNQPQHF

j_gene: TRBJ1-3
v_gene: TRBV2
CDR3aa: CASSDRRTGAFSGNTIYF

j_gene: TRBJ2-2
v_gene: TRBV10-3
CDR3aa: CAISETGTNTGELFF

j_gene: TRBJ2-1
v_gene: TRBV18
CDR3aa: CASSRAGQLDTEQFF

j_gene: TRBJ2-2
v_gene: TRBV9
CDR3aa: CASSEERYTGELFF

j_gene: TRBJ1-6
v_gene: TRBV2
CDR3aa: CASKYTDSPLHF

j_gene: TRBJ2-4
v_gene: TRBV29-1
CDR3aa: CSAKTGGAKNIQYF

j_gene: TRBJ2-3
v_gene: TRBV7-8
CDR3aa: CASSFVASGRAGDTQYF

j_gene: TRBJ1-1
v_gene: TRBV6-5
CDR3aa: CASSLTENTEAFF

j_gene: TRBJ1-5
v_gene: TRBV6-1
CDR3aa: CATKDPGPQHF

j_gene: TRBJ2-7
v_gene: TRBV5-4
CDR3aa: CASSLFQASEQYF

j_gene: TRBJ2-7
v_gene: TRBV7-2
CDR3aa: CASSLMGGRRLSEQYF

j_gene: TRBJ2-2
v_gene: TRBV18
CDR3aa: CASSLDRTNTGELFF

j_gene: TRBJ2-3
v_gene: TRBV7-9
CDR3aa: CASSADSSTDTQYF

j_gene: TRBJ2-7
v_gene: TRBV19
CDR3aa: CASSIVGGVYEQYF

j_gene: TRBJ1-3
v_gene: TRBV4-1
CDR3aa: CASSPSVGSGNTIYF

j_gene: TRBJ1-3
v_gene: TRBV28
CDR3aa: CASSPTAGSGNTIYF

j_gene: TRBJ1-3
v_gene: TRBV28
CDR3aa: CATQDTTENTIYF

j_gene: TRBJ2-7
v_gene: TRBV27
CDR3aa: CASSPTREPTYEQYF

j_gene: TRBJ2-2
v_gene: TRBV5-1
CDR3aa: CACRGSDTGELFF

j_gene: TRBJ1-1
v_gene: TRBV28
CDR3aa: CASSPLRDRGRMNTEAFF

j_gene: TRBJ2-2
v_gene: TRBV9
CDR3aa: CASSRSGNLAMNTGELFF

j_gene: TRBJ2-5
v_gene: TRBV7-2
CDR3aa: CASSRTGLAGRETQYF

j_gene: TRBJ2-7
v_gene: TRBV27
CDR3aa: CASSFRTSGSYEQYF

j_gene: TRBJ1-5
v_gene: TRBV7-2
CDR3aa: CASSLVSPQHF

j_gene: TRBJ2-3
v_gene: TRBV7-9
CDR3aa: CASSPSPTSTTDTQYF

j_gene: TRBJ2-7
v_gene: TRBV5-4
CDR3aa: CASSLGLARRSSEQYF

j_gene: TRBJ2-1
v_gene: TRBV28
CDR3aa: CASDVQIGGLAGDGEQFF

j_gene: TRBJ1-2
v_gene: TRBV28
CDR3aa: CASSQQGVGYTF

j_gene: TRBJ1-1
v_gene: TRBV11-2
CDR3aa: CASSLQTGGTEAFF

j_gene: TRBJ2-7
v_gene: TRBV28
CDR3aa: CASRLLGTAYEQYF

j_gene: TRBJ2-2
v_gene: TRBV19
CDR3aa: CASSIEPPGLAGRGAGELFF

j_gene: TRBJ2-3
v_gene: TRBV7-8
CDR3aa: CASKVGGGRPDTQYF

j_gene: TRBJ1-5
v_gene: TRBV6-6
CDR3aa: CASSQGSPSNQPQHF

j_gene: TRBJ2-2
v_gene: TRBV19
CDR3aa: CASSMAPGSATGELFF

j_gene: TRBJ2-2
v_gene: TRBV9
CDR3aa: CASSVTGGDTGELFF

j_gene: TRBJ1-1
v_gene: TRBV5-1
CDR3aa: CASSTDGMNTEAFF

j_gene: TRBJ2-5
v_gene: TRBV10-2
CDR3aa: CASRTGGTTQETQYF

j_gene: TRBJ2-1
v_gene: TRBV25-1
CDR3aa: CASRGQTYNEQFF